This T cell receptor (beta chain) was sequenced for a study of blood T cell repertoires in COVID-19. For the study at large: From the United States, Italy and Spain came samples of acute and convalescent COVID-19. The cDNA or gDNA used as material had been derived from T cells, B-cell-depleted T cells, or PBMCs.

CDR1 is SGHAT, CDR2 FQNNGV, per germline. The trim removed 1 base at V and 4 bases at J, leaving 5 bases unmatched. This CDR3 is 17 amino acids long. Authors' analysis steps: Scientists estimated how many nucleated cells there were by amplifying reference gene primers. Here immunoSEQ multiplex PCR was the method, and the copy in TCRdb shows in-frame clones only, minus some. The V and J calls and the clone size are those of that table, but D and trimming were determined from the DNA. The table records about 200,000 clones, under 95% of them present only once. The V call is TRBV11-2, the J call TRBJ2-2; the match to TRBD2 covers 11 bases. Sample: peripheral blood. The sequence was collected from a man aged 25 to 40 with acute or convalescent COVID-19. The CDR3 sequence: CASSLGASGGSTGELFF. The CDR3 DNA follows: TGTGCCAGCAGCTTAGGAGCTAGCGGGGGGTCCACCGGGGAGCTGTTTTTT. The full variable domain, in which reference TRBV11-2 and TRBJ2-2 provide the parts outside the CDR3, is EAGVAQSPRYKIIEKRQSVAFWCNPISGHATLYWYQQILGQGPKLLIQFQNNGVVDDSQLPKDRFSAERLKGVDSTLKIQPAKLEDSAVYLCASSLGASGGSTGELFFGEGSRLTVL.